The entry below describes one T cell receptor beta chain. Its matching antigen is unknown. The sample is drawn from a study of shared clonotypes between healthy human individuals. Broader study findings: Non-shared clonotypes were found to have lower generation probabilities than the clonotypes that were shared by all four of the sorted-subset donors.

The CDR3 extends over 15 amino acids. The germline CDR1 and CDR2 sequences are LNHNV and YYDKDF (reference sequence). The V gene lost 5 bases and the J gene lost 1 base, with 14 bases spanning the gap. Only in-frame clones appear in the TCRdb table, and some are missing; sequencing was by immunoSEQ multiplex PCR. The sample carries around 510,000 clones, roughly 95% recorded once. The TCR originated in a woman under 40 in good health. Sequencing was performed on naive CD4+ T cells sorted from blood. Regarding subset: CD45RA+ positively selected. The chain uses TRBV15 and TRBJ1-1; D is undetermined. CDR3 sequence: CATSRGRTENTEAFF. In DNA form, the CDR3 reads TGTGCCACCAGCCGAGGCCGAACAGAGAACACTGAAGCTTTCTTT. The variable domain in full, with the rest retrieved from reference TRBV15 and TRBJ1-1, is DAMVIQNPRYQVTQFGKPVTLSCSQTLNHNVMYWYQQKSSQAPKLLFHYYDKDFNNEADTPDNFQSRRPNTSFCFLDIRSPGLGDTAMYLCATSRGRTENTEAFFGQGTRLTVV.